These 13 T cell receptor beta chains were all obtained from the same sample, sequenced in a study of CXCR3-negative and CXCR3-positive naive CD8 T cells. Each TRB cDNA library was prepared by 5' RACE (with UMI labels). Reprocessing the 5' RACE reads, TCRdb reports a single entry for every CDR3 protein and omits DNA. The data show some 50,000 distinct CDR3 sequences, and the top ten clones hold approximately 1.6%. Sequenced sample: naive CXCR3- CD8+ T cells from blood. The subset is: CD45RO-CCR7+CD27+CD95- naive CD8+ T cells lacking CXCR3 (TNR3-). These TCRs come from a human donor in good health. Some clones in this sample may be carry-over from other donors' samples.

The chain combines TRBV25-1 with TRBJ2-3; TCRdb indicates TRBD2, and absent DNA this call remains unverified. Germline CDR1 and CDR2: MGHDK and SYGVNS. The CDR3 loop spans 17 amino acids. CDR3 amino acids: CASSEFRGGLSTDTQYF.

Considering frequency, this clonotype is medium-sized (0.01 to 0.1%). The rearrangement links TRBV29-1 to TRBJ2-3; TCRdb calls TRBD1, which cannot be checked without DNA. CDR3 length: 13 amino acids. Germline CDR1 is SQVTM and CDR2 is ANQGSEA. This chain's CDR3 is CSATGISVRTQYF.

The rearrangement joins TRBV28 to TRBJ2-7. From germline, CDR1 is MDHEN and CDR2 SYDVKM. This CDR3 is built from 14 residues. CDR3 in amino acids: CASSFDLAAYEQYF.

The chain's CDR3 is CASSYEEGRGNYGYTF. The chain is built from TRBV6-6 and TRBJ1-2. This CDR3 is 16 amino acids long. The V gene's germline CDR1 is MNHNY and CDR2 SVGAGI (reference sequence).

The rearrangement joins TRBV7-9 to TRBJ2-7; the D call of TRBD2 rests on TCRdb alone, since no DNA is present to check it. The CDR3 covers 15 residues. Germline assignment: CDR1 SEHNR and CDR2 FQNEAQ (reference sequence). The CDR3: CASSTSGRLPYEQYF.

The chain employs TRBV7-9 and TRBJ1-5; with no DNA, the TCRdb D assignment of TRBD1 cannot be verified. The CDR3 contains 14 residues. Germline loops: CDR1 SEHNR, CDR2 FQNEAQ (reference sequence). The CDR3 protein is CASSERGVGQPQHF. The full variable domain, its missing parts supplied by reference TRBV7-9 and TRBJ1-5, is DTGVSQNPRHKITKRGQNVTFRCDPISEHNRLYWYRQTLGQGPEFLTYFQNEAQLEKSRLLSDRFSAERPKGSFSTLEIQRTEQGDSAMYLCASSERGVGQPQHFGDGTRLSIL.

The chain has TRBV29-1 and TRBJ2-7; the D call from TCRdb, TRBD2, cannot be confirmed without DNA. The V gene's germline CDR1 is SQVTM and CDR2 ANQGSEA. The length of the CDR3 is 15 residues. The CDR3 is CSVEDYTSGSYEQYF.

This chain connects TRBV29-1 to TRBJ2-7; as DNA is missing, the TRBD1 call by TCRdb cannot be tested. This CDR3 has 13 amino acids. The V gene's germline CDR1 is SQVTM and CDR2 ANQGSEA. The CDR3 region is CSVLGTGNYEQYF.

This chain links TRBV29-1 with TRBJ1-2; lacking DNA, the TRBD1 call made by TCRdb goes unchecked. Germline V gene data show CDR1 as SQVTM and CDR2 as ANQGSEA. The length of the CDR3 is 13 residues. The CDR3 reads CSVQTGRDYGYTF.

The gene calls are TRBV12-3 or TRBV12-4 and TRBJ2-7; with no DNA, the TCRdb D assignment of TRBD1 cannot be verified. This CDR3 is 14 amino acids long. CDR3 residues: CASSLAGATYEQYF.

The chain is built from TRBV6-6 and TRBJ2-5; TCRdb reports TRBD1, a call that lacks DNA to check it against. This CDR3 has 14 amino acids. The V gene's germline CDR1 is MNHNY and CDR2 SVGAGI (reference sequence). The CDR3 reads CASSYSTGRETQYF.

The genes are TRBV5-1 and TRBJ1-4. CDR3 length: 13 amino acids. CDR1 and CDR2 from the germline V gene are SGHRS and YFSETQ. The CDR3 loop reads CASSLASDEKLFF. The whole variable domain, remainder taken from reference TRBV5-1 and TRBJ1-4, is KAGVTQTPRYLIKTRGQQVTLSCSPISGHRSVSWYQQTPGQGLQFLFEYFSETQRNKGNFPGRFSGRQFSNSRSEMNVSTLELGDSALYLCASSLASDEKLFFGSGTQLSVL.

V gene TRBV6-1 combines with J gene TRBJ2-7; TCRdb picks TRBD2, but there is no DNA to check that call. This CDR3 contains 15 residues. Per germline, CDR1 MNHNS and CDR2 SASEGT. The CDR3 here is CASSTAGGMSYEQYF.